The rows below give T cell receptor beta chains drawn from one sample of a study of T cells in Graves' hyperthyroidism and ophthalmopathy. One entry per CDR3 protein results from TCRdb running MiXCR on the multiplex PCR reads. The sample yields some 350,000 distinct CDR3 sequences, approximately 13% seen once. The sequencing input was blood. Every receptor here comes from a woman in her 40s with Graves' ophthalmopathy. Each CDR3 is given with its conserved first and last residue. The D gene is left open where the match is weak. Size tells how often a clone was seen (once, few, many) or the class of an expanded clone, and some rows leave it out.

v_gene	d_gene	len	abundance	j_gene	CDR3nt	CDR3aa
TRBV20-1	.	14	.	TRBJ1-5	TGCAGTGCTAGAGACAGTCTTTCTAATCAGCCCCAGCATTTT	CSARDSLSNQPQHF
TRBV5-5	.	15	many	TRBJ2-7	TGTGCCAGCAGCTTGACCGCGGGACGGCTTTACGAGCAGTACTTC	CASSLTAGRLYEQYF
TRBV3-1	.	14	few	TRBJ1-1	TGTGCCAGCAGCCCCAGGGGAGGGTACTCTGAAGCTTTCTTT	CASSPRGGYSEAFF
TRBV19	TRBD2	17	many	TRBJ2-2	TGTGCCAGTAGTACGGGACTAGCGGGGCCCAACACCGGGGAGCTGTTTTTT	CASSTGLAGPNTGELFF
TRBV2	.	16	.	TRBJ1-3	TGTGCCAGCAGTGGCGAGCTCGGGTTCACTGGAAACACCATATATTTT	CASSGELGFTGNTIYF
TRBV28	.	15	many	TRBJ2-2	TGTGCCAGCAGCTCCGGGACTCTAGGGACCGGGGAGCTGTTTTTT	CASSSGTLGTGELFF
TRBV4-1	TRBD1	15	few	TRBJ1-1	TGCGCCAGCAGCCAACGACAGGGGAGTAACACTGAAGCTTTCTTT	CASSQRQGSNTEAFF
TRBV9	TRBD2	16	many	TRBJ2-1	TGTGCCAGCAGCTCGGGACTAGCGGGGGGACGGGGTGAGCAGTTCTTC	CASSSGLAGGRGEQFF
TRBV6-1	.	14	.	TRBJ1-6	TGTGCCAGCACAGGGAGCTCCTATAATTCACCCCTCCACTTT	CASTGSSYNSPLHF
TRBV7-9	.	12	many	TRBJ1-4	TGTGCCAGCAGCTTATCGGGGGAAAAACTGTTTTTT	CASSLSGEKLFF
TRBV20-1	TRBD1	15	.	TRBJ1-1	TGCAGTGCTAGAGCAGGGGGCGAGGTTGGCACTGAAGCTTTCTTT	CSARAGGEVGTEAFF